This T cell receptor beta chain comes out of a study of naive CD8 T cells in extremely preterm neonates. Extremely preterm births at roughly 23-27 weeks of gestation supplied the samples. Sorted cells: live naive CD8+ T cells, CD45RA+CCR7+, Annexin V-negative. Trimming removed 0 bases at V and 2 bases at J, with 4 bases between. This CDR3 has 13 amino acids. The V gene's germline CDR1 is SGDLS and CDR2 YYNGEE. The study's findings and limits: iChao1 richness was lowest in preterm neonates, significantly versus all ages. Relative to older groups, preterm infants had shorter, less trimmed CDR3s with fewer N additions. CDR3 nucleotide sharing was 2.7% in preterm, 0.35% to 0.4% term, around 0.03% children, 0.008% to 0.01% adults.

Measured with immunoSEQ multiplex PCR; TCRdb has only the in-frame clones, and not every one. The table records roughly 5,200 clones, more than 90% of them present only once. Comment on this clone: Antigen: not known.

The TCR sequence derives from a boy who was born preterm. The chain is built from TRBV9 and TRBJ2-3, with D uncertain. Sequenced material: naive CD8+ T cells from cord blood. The CDR3 spells CASSVANTDTQYF. The CDR3 DNA follows: TGTGCCAGCAGCGTAGCTAACACAGATACGCAGTATTTT.